Following are 32 T cell receptor beta chains from one sample sequenced in a study of blood T cell repertoires in COVID-19. The method was immunoSEQ multiplex PCR; TCRdb's version includes in-frame clones alone and lacks a portion of them. The table has 70,000 to 95,000 clones, roughly 90% seen once. The sample was peripheral blood. Receptors originate from a man in his fifties or sixties with COVID-19, enrolled during active disease.

The chain joins TRBV9 to TRBJ2-2; TRBD1 agrees at 8 bases. The CDR3 totals 16 residues. V lost 4 bases, J lost 1 base, and 6 bases stayed unmatched. Germline CDR1 SGDLS, CDR2 YYNGEE. The CDR3 region is CASSPRTGMNTGELFF. The DNA for the CDR3 is TGTGCCAGCAGCCCCCGGACAGGGATGAACACCGGGGAGCTGTTTTTT.

The chain uses TRBV5-8 and TRBJ2-5; 8 bases are shared with TRBD1. Germline V lookup: CDR1 SGHTS, CDR2 YDEGEE. J lost 5 bases, V lost 1 base, and 4 bases had no gene match. The CDR3 length is 14 residues. Here the CDR3 reads CASSLITGGETQYF. The CDR3 DNA reads as TGTGCCAGCAGCTTGATCACAGGGGGTGAGACCCAGTACTTC.

J is TRBJ2-5 and V is TRBV21-1; the DNA was not compared with TRBD1, the D call given in the table. TRBV21-1 constitutes a pseudogene. The CDR3 runs 18 residues. The CDR3 DNA reads as TGTGCCAGCAGCGCTCATGGAGGGGACAGGGGGCTACAAGAGACCCAGTACTTC. Amino acid sequence: CASSAHGGDRGLQETQYF.

In this sample, this clone turned up once. The chain has TRBV5-6 and TRBJ1-1, with unresolved D. The CDR3 is 13 residues long. From germline, CDR1 is SGHDT and CDR2 YYEEEE. V dropped 2 bases and J dropped 7 bases, with 12 bases sitting between them. Here the CDR3 reads CASSFIGVIEAFF. The CDR3, as DNA: TGTGCCAGCAGCTTTATCGGGGTCATTGAAGCTTTCTTT.

The rearrangement uses TRBV19 and TRBJ2-1; D ambiguous. Trimming took 1 base from V and 4 from J, leaving 5 bases between them. This CDR3 is 13 amino acids long. Germline V lookup: CDR1 LNHDA, CDR2 SQIVND (reference sequence). As DNA, the CDR3 is TGTGCCAGTAGTATAGGACTTTACAATGAGCAGTTCTTC. Its translation is CASSIGLYNEQFF. Looking up the rest from reference TRBV19 and TRBJ2-1 gives the full variable domain: DGGITQSPKYLFRKEGQNVTLSCEQNLNHDAMYWYRQDPGQGLRLIYYSQIVNDFQKGDIAEGYSVSREKKESFPLTVTSAQKNPTAFYLCASSIGLYNEQFFGPGTRLTVL.

Concerning this clone itself: Germline and junction disagree at one end, which may indicate a read error. The V gene is TRBV19, the J gene TRBJ2-5; tentatively, D is TRBD1 (6 bases). This CDR3 region has 18 residues. Germline loops: CDR1 LNHDA, CDR2 SQIVND (reference sequence). The CDR3 region is CASSTYRQDSRYQETQYF. The DNA of the CDR3 is TGTGCCAGCAGTACTTACCGACAGGACTCCCGGTACCAAGAGACCCAGTACTTC.

The chain carries TRBV11-2 and TRBJ1-1, with TRBD1 identical over 9 bases. J lost 7 bases, V lost 1 base, and 1 base had no gene match. CDR1 SGHAT and CDR2 FQNNGV come from the germline V gene. The CDR3 has 13 residues. Here the CDR3 reads CASSLAGQGEAFF. The CDR3 nucleotides read TGTGCCAGCAGCTTAGCGGGACAGGGTGAAGCTTTCTTT.

This rearrangement joins TRBV19 to TRBJ1-5, with 9 bases that match TRBD1. CDR3 length: 17 residues. V lost 4 bases and J lost 3; bases outside the gene matches: 10. Germline V lookup: CDR1 LNHDA, CDR2 SQIVND (reference sequence). The CDR3 loop reads CASSKRSDRGSNQPQHF. The CDR3 nucleotides are TGTGCCAGTAGTAAGAGGTCGGACAGGGGTTCCAATCAGCCCCAGCATTTT.

The genes are TRBV6-5 and TRBJ2-1; 10 bases map to TRBD2. The V and J ends lost 6 bases and 15 bases, in that order; junction bases with no gene match: 14. Germline CDR1 MNHEY, CDR2 SVGAGI. This CDR3 contains 14 residues. The CDR3 DNA is TGTGCCAGCAGCGGACTAGCGGCCCCCCGGGATCCGTTCTTC. This translates into CASSGLAAPRDPFF.

V is TRBV7-2 and J is TRBJ2-7; 7 bases map to TRBD1. Trimming removed 5 bases from V and 6 bases from J; junction bases left unmatched: 13. The CDR3 sequence is 15 residues long. The germline CDR1 and CDR2 sequences are SGHTA and FQGNSA. CDR3 residues: CASSSTPNRGSEQYF. CDR3 sequence (DNA): TGTGCCAGCAGCAGTACCCCGAACAGGGGAAGCGAGCAGTACTTC. Looking up the rest from reference TRBV7-2 and TRBJ2-7 gives the full variable domain: GAGVSQSPSNKVTEKGKDVELRCDPISGHTALYWYRQSLGQGLEFLIYFQGNSAPDKSGLPSDRFSAERTGGSVSTLTIQRTQQEDSAVYLCASSSTPNRGSEQYFGPGTRLTVT.

This chain links TRBV15 with TRBJ2-1; 8 positions agree with TRBD1. The CDR3 runs to 16 residues. J was trimmed by 3 bases and V by 0 bases; bases with no gene match: 4. Germline V gene sequence: CDR1 LNHNV, CDR2 YYDKDF (reference sequence). CDR3 in amino acids: CATSREQGDGYNEQFF. The DNA of the CDR3 is TGTGCCACCAGCAGAGAACAGGGGGATGGCTACAATGAGCAGTTCTTC.

The V gene is TRBV11-2, the J gene TRBJ2-1; weak D call: TRBD1 (6 bases). Trimming took 5 bases from V and 0 from J, leaving 8 bases between them. The CDR3 contains 14 residues. Germline values: CDR1 SGHAT, CDR2 FQNNGV. CDR3 bases: TGTGCCAGCAGCCAACAGGGCTCCTACAATGAGCAGTTCTTC. Translating it yields CASSQQGSYNEQFF.

The rearrangement joins TRBV7-2 to TRBJ2-4; D is perhaps TRBD1 (6 bases). Germline V lookup: CDR1 SGHTA, CDR2 FQGNSA. The CDR3 spans 14 residues. Trimming shortened V by 3 bases and J by 6 bases, and 12 bases separated the two germline ends. The CDR3 spells CASSFGQGINIQYF. The CDR3 DNA follows: TGTGCCAGCAGCTTTGGCCAGGGGATAAACATTCAGTACTTC.

The genes are TRBV30 and TRBJ2-1, with D tentatively TRBD1 (6 bases). CDR3 length: 15 amino acids. CDR1 is GTSNPN, CDR2 SVGIG, per germline (reference sequence). Trimming cost V 4 bases and J 4 bases, with 17 bases left between them. CDR3 amino acids: CAWIPETGRYNEQFF. In DNA form, the CDR3 reads TGTGCCTGGATCCCAGAGACAGGCCGATACAATGAGCAGTTCTTC. The complete variable domain, with remaining parts taken from reference TRBV30 and TRBJ2-1, reads SQTIHQWPATLVQPVGSPLSLECTVEGTSNPNLYWYRQAAGRGLQLLFYSVGIGQISSEVPQNLSASRPQDRQFILSSKKLLLSDSGFYLCAWIPETGRYNEQFFGPGTRLTVL.

V usage is TRBV5-1 and J usage is TRBJ1-6, with TRBD1 matching over 7 bases. Germline V gene sequence: CDR1 SGHRS, CDR2 YFSETQ. V was clipped by 1 base and J by 6 bases; unmatched bases: 1. This CDR3 is built from 14 residues. The CDR3: CASSLPGGNSPLHF. CDR3 bases: TGCGCCAGCAGCTTGCCAGGGGGTAATTCACCCCTCCACTTT. The entire variable domain, with the rest obtained from reference TRBV5-1 and TRBJ1-6, is as follows: KAGVTQTPRYLIKTRGQQVTLSCSPISGHRSVSWYQQTPGQGLQFLFEYFSETQRNKGNFPGRFSGRQFSNSRSEMNVSTLELGDSALYLCASSLPGGNSPLHFGNGTRLTVT.

V and J are TRBV23-1 and TRBJ2-1; the match to TRBD2 covers 16 bases. TRBV23-1 belongs to the ORF category, with a function that is uncertain. The CDR3 length is 19 residues. J lost 7 bases, V lost 8 bases, and 17 bases had no gene match. CDR3 sequence reads: CASQRRGLAGGPSKNEQFF. CDR3 nucleotide sequence: TGCGCCAGCCAAAGGAGGGGACTAGCGGGAGGGCCCTCGAAAAATGAGCAGTTCTTC.

J is TRBJ2-2 and V is TRBV6-2 or TRBV6-3, with 9 bases aligning to TRBD2. Germline V gives CDR1 MNHEY, CDR2 SVGEGT. V lost 5 bases, J lost 7 bases, and 14 bases stayed unmatched. This CDR3 has 17 residues. CDR3 loop: CASSTPGLAVQGGELFF. The CDR3 DNA reads as TGTGCCAGCAGTACCCCGGGACTAGCCGTTCAAGGCGGGGAGCTGTTTTTT.

In its sample, this clone was seen once. Mismatch with germline at one junction end may stem from a read error. The chain combines TRBV3-1 (or the pseudogene TRBV3-2) with TRBJ2-3; D ambiguous. This CDR3 has 14 residues. The V gene's germline CDR1 is LGHDT and CDR2 YNNKEL (reference sequence). The CDR3 DNA reads TGTGCCAGCAGCCCCCAACCCTCCACAAATACGCAGTATTTT. Translation: CASSPQPSTNTQYF.

This clone has just one count. The chain is built from TRBV4-2 and TRBJ1-4, with 9 bases aligning to TRBD1. The CDR3 is 16 residues long. The V segment lost 5 bases and the J segment 3 bases; nucleotides outside the gene matches: 7. Germline V gene sequence: CDR1 LGHNA, CDR2 YNFKEQ. CDR3 in amino acids: CASSVTGGTSNEKLFF. The CDR3 nucleotides are TGTGCCAGCAGCGTCACAGGGGGCACCTCTAATGAAAAACTGTTTTTT.

The rearrangement uses TRBV2 and TRBJ1-5; a weak D match, TRBD1 (5 bases). V shed 3 bases and J shed 5 bases, with 14 bases lying between them. From germline, CDR1 is SNHLY and CDR2 FYNNEI. The length of the CDR3 is 15 residues. CDR3 nucleotides: TGTGCCAGCAGTGAGCGGCAGGGCCACTATCAGCCCCAGCATTTT. Translating it yields CASSERQGHYQPQHF.

The chain has TRBV19 and TRBJ2-7, with 7 bases lining up with TRBD2. J lost 4 bases, V lost 7 bases, and 10 bases had no gene match. Germline CDR1 LNHDA, CDR2 SQIVND (reference sequence). This CDR3 contains 14 residues. This chain's CDR3 is CASKRGAGEYEQYF. CDR3 in DNA: TGTGCCAGTAAAAGAGGCGCGGGGGAGTACGAGCAGTACTTC.

The CDR3 sequence: CASSETGVPTNEQFF. For the CDR3, the DNA is TGCGCCAGCAGCGAGACAGGGGTGCCCACAAATGAGCAGTTCTTC. The rearrangement links TRBV5-1 to TRBJ2-1, with 8 bases fitting TRBD1. The CDR3 spans 15 residues. Trimming at V came to 4 bases and at J to 7 bases, leaving 10 bases not matched to a gene. The germline gives CDR1 SGHRS, CDR2 YFSETQ.

The J gene is TRBJ1-4, the V gene TRBV10-1; D gene uncertain. The CDR3 contains 13 residues. The V end was cut by 2 bases, the J end by 10 bases, with 11 bases between. Germline assignment: CDR1 WNHNN and CDR2 SYGVQD (reference sequence). CDR3 sequence: CASSEADNRKLFF. The CDR3 bases are TGCGCCAGCAGTGAGGCGGATAATAGAAAACTGTTTTTT.

This rearrangement joins TRBV14 to TRBJ1-4, with TRBD1 matching 7 bases. The CDR3 sequence is 11 residues long. V lost 3 bases, J lost 15 bases, and 4 bases stayed unmatched. Germline V gene sequence: CDR1 SGHDN, CDR2 FVKESK. For the CDR3, the DNA is TGTGCCAGCAGCCACACAGGGGCAGTGTTTTTT. Encoded protein: CASSHTGAVFF.

This clone was detected a few times. V is TRBV6-5 and J is TRBJ1-2; D is unresolved. The V gene's germline CDR1 is MNHEY and CDR2 SVGAGI. The germline V and J ends were trimmed by 5 bases and 1 base, with 5 bases remaining between them. CDR3 length equals 12 residues. CDR3 in amino acids: CASSPRNYGYTF. CDR3 DNA: TGTGCCAGCAGTCCCCGTAACTATGGCTACACCTTC.

A word on this clone: A read error may account for a junction end that differs from germline. The chain has TRBV11-2 and TRBJ1-1, with unresolved D. The germline V gene has CDR1 SGHAT and CDR2 FQNNGV. The CDR3 contains 15 residues. The CDR3 DNA reads TGTGCCAGCAGCTTAACGTCGCGGCCGAACGCTGAAGCTTTCTTT. Translation: CASSLTSRPNAEAFF. The variable domain in full, with the rest retrieved from reference TRBV11-2 and TRBJ1-1, is EAGVAQSPRYKIIEKRQSVAFWCNPISGHATLYWYQQILGQGPKLLIQFQNNGVVDDSQLPKDRFSAERLKGVDSTLKIQPAKLEDSAVYLCASSLTSRPNAEAFFGQGTRLTVV.

The rearrangement uses TRBV7-3 and TRBJ2-7; D is possibly TRBD2 (6 bases). Germline V gene sequence: CDR1 SGHTA, CDR2 FQGTGA. This CDR3 spans 13 amino acids. The V and J ends lost 4 bases and 7 bases respectively, with 14 bases between them. The chain's CDR3 is CASSSTGVGEQYF. The CDR3 DNA sequence: TGTGCCAGCAGCTCAACGGGAGTAGGGGAGCAGTACTTC.

The rearrangement uses TRBV9 and TRBJ2-1; tentatively, D is TRBD1 (5 bases). In germline, CDR1 is SGDLS, CDR2 YYNGEE. Trimming left V 0 bases short and J 5 bases short, with 12 bases between. The CDR3 totals 15 residues. CDR3 protein: CASSVEVTVNNEQFF. The CDR3 bases are TGTGCCAGCAGCGTAGAGGTGACAGTCAACAATGAGCAGTTCTTC. Drawing the rest from reference TRBV9 and TRBJ2-1, the complete variable domain is DSGVTQTPKHLITATGQRVTLRCSPRSGDLSVYWYQQSLDQGLQFLIQYYNGEERAKGNILERFSAQQFPDLHSELNLSSLELGDSALYFCASSVEVTVNNEQFFGPGTRLTVL.

CDR3 DNA sequence: TGTGCCAGCAGTGACGAGGGAGGGAATCAGCCCCAGCATTTT. It encodes CASSDEGGNQPQHF. The rearrangement links TRBV2 to TRBJ1-5, with D unclear. Germline loops: CDR1 SNHLY, CDR2 FYNNEI. V was cut by 3 bases and J by 4 bases, with 10 bases left in between. The CDR3 has 14 residues.

The V and J genes are TRBV25-1 and TRBJ2-3, with 7 nucleotides matching TRBD2. With V trimmed by 8 bases and J by 8 bases, 10 bases remained unmatched. The CDR3 extends over 13 amino acids. Germline V CDR1 and CDR2: MGHDK, SYGVNS. The CDR3 loop reads CASSEGGRGTQYF. CDR3 sequence (DNA): TGTGCCAGCTCTGAAGGAGGGAGGGGTACGCAGTATTTT.

This clone has a single count. The chain employs TRBV10-1 and TRBJ1-2, with D maybe TRBD1 (5 bases). CDR1 WNHNN and CDR2 SYGVQD come from the germline V gene (reference sequence). The length of the CDR3 is 12 residues. The germline V and J ends were trimmed by 5 bases and 8 bases, with 12 bases remaining between them. For the CDR3, the DNA is TGCGCCAGCAGTCGACAGACACGCGGCTACACCTTC. This codes for CASSRQTRGYTF.

The rearrangement joins TRBV5-4 to TRBJ1-2; 8 bases map to TRBD1. This CDR3 comprises 15 residues. Germline assignment: CDR1 SGHNT and CDR2 YYREEE (reference sequence). V shed 1 base and J 5 bases; nucleotides not matched to a gene: 7. The CDR3, as DNA: TGTGCCAGCAGCTTGCAGGGGGCTGGAGGTTATGGCTACACCTTC. This gives the protein CASSLQGAGGYGYTF.